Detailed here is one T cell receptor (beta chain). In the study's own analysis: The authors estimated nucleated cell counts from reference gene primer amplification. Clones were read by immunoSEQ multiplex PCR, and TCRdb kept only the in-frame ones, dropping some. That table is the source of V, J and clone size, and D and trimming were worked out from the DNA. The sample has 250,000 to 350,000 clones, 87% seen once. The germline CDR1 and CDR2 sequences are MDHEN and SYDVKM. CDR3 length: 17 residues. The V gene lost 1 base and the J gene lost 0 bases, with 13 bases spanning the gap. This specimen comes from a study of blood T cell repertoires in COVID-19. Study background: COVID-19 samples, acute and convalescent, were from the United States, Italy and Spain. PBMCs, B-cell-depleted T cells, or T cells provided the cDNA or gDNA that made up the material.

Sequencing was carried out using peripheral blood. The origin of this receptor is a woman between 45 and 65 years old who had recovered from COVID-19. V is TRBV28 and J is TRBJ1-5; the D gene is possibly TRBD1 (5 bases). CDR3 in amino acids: CASSLSLGRGSNQPQHF. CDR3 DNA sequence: TGTGCCAGCAGTTTATCCCTGGGGCGGGGTAGCAATCAGCCCCAGCATTTT.